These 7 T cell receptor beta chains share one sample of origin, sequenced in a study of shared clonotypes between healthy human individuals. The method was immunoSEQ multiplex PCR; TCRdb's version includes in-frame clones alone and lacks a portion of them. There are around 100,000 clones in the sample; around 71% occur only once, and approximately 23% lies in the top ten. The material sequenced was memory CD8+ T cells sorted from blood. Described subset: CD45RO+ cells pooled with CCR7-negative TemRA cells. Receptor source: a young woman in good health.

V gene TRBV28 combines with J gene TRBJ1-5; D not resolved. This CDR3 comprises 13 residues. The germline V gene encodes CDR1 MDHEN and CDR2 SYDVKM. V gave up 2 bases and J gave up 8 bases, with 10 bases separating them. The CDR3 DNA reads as TGTGCCAGCAGTTTAGTCCGGGAAGAGCCCCAGCATTTT. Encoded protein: CASSLVREEPQHF.

The CDR3 sequence: CASSGSSGLDTGELFF. CDR3 DNA sequence: TGCGCCAGCAGTGGGTCTAGCGGTCTGGACACCGGGGAGCTGTTTTTT. The V and J genes are TRBV10-1 and TRBJ2-2, with 7 bases lining up with TRBD2. Germline V gives CDR1 WNHNN, CDR2 SYGVQD (reference sequence). Trimming at V came to 4 bases and at J to 3 bases, leaving 8 bases not matched to a gene. This CDR3 comprises 16 residues.

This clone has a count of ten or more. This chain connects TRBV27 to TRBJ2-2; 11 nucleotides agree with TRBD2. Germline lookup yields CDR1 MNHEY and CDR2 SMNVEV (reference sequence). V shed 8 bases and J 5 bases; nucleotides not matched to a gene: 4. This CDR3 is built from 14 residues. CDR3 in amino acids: CASRLAGHTGELFF. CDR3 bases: TGTGCCAGCCGACTAGCGGGACATACCGGGGAGCTGTTTTTT.

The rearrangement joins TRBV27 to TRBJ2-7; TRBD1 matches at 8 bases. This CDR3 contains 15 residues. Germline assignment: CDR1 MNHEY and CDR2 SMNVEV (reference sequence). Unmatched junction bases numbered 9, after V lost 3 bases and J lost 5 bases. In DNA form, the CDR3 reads TGTGCCAGCAGTTTCTTCGGGACAGGAGGCCACGAGCAGTACTTC. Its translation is CASSFFGTGGHEQYF.

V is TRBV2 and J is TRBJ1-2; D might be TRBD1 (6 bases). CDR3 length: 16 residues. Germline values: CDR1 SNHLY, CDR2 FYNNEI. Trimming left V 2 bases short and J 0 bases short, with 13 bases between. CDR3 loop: CASSEYRDTPNYGYTF. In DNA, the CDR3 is TGTGCCAGCAGTGAATATAGGGACACTCCTAACTATGGCTACACCTTC.

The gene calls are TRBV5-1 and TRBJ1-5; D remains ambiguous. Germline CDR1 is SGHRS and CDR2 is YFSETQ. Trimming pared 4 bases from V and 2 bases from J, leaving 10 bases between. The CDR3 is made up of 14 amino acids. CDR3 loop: CASSKDVGNQPQHF. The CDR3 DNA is TGCGCCAGCAGCAAGGACGTAGGCAATCAGCCCCAGCATTTT. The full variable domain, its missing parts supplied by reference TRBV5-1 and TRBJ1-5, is KAGVTQTPRYLIKTRGQQVTLSCSPISGHRSVSWYQQTPGQGLQFLFEYFSETQRNKGNFPGRFSGRQFSNSRSEMNVSTLELGDSALYLCASSKDVGNQPQHFGDGTRLSIL.

The CDR3 region has the DNA TGTGCCAGCAGCTTATCCCAGGGGAAAAACATTCAGTACTTC. This codes for CASSLSQGKNIQYF. The J gene is TRBJ2-4, the V gene TRBV11-2; the D gene is possibly TRBD1 (6 bases). V lost 2 bases to trimming and J lost 4 bases, with 9 bases between them. The length of the CDR3 is 14 residues. CDR1 is SGHAT, CDR2 FQNNGV, per germline.